Shown below are 5 T cell receptor beta chains from a single sample sequenced in a study of T-cell reconstitution after alpha-beta-depleted transplantation in children. Using unique molecular identifiers, the investigators prepared the TCRbeta library. TCRdb re-called the PCR reads through MiXCR, storing one row per CDR3 protein. The sample lists hundreds of thousands of distinct CDR3 sequences, roughly a sixth occurring once. The input for sequencing was PBMCs, mostly from graft donor cells, taken 360 days after TCRalphabeta/CD19-depleted stem cell transplant. These receptors were obtained from a male patient aged 2-15 years who had a stem cell transplant for acute lymphoblastic leukemia, so the T cells may come from the graft donor.

This clonotype was seen many times. V is TRBV7-6 and J is TRBJ2-5; tentatively, D is TRBD1 (5 bases). Germline V gene lookup returns CDR1 SGHVS and CDR2 FNYEAQ. The CDR3 covers 16 residues. Deletions cut 6 bases from V and 2 bases from J, with 19 bases between. CDR3 loop: CASRSAYRQGQETQYF. The DNA for the CDR3 is TGTGCCAGCAGGAGTGCCTATCGGCAGGGACAAGAGACCCAGTACTTC. Together with reference TRBV7-6 and TRBJ2-5, the CDR3 gives the full variable domain: GAGVSQSPRYKVTKRGQDVALRCDPISGHVSLYWYRQALGQGPEFLTYFNYEAQQDKSGLPNDRFSAERPEGSISTLTIQRTEQRDSAMYRCASRSAYRQGQETQYFGPGTRLLVL.

In regard to this clonotype: No conserved phenylalanine or tryptophan is present at the end of the CDR3, so a read error is the likely explanation. The chain is built from TRBV12-3 or TRBV12-4 and TRBJ2-7, with D unclear. CDR3 length: 11 residues. V shed 6 bases and J shed 3 bases, with 6 bases lying between them. DNA for the CDR3: TGTGCCAGCAGGATCAACTACGAGCAGTACTGC. Protein sequence: CASRINYEQYC.

This clonotype was counted only a few times. The rearrangement joins TRBV10-3 to TRBJ2-3, with D perhaps TRBD1 (6 bases). The CDR3 loop spans 16 amino acids. Per the germline V gene, CDR1 is ENHRY and CDR2 is SYGVKD. V was shortened by 6 bases and J by 2 bases, with 18 bases between the two germline ends. The CDR3 DNA is TGTGCCATCAGATCATCGACAGGTGAGGTCACAGATACGCAGTATTTT. This codes for CAIRSSTGEVTDTQYF.

V gene TRBV20-1 combines with J gene TRBJ2-1; 11 bases align to TRBD2. V lost 0 bases to trimming and J lost 7 bases; unmatched junction nucleotides: 2. Germline lookup yields CDR1 DFQATT and CDR2 SNEGSKA (reference sequence). This CDR3 spans 14 amino acids. CDR3 nucleotide sequence: TGCAGTGCTAGAGACGGGACTAGCGGAAATGAGCAGTTCTTC. This encodes CSARDGTSGNEQFF.

The rearrangement links TRBV5-1 to TRBJ2-3; TRBD2 matches at 14 bases. CDR1 is SGHRS, CDR2 YFSETQ, per germline. Trimming took 4 bases from V and 4 from J; bases not matched to a gene: 5. The CDR3 covers 16 residues. CDR3 bases: TGCGCCAGCAGCATAGGGACTAGCGGGGGCGCAGATACGCAGTATTTT. It specifies CASSIGTSGGADTQYF.